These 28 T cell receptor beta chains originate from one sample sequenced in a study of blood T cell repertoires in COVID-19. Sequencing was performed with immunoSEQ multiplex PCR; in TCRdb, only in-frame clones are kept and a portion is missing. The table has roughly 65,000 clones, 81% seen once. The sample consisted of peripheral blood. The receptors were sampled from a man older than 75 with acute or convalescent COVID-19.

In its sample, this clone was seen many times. The CDR3 region is CASSKVGTGRAFF. The CDR3 DNA sequence: TGTGCCAGCAGCAAAGTGGGTACAGGGCGAGCTTTCTTT. This chain uses TRBV21-1 with TRBJ1-1; TRBD1 reflects the table's D call only, with no check against the DNA. TRBV21-1 is tagged as a pseudogene. This CDR3 spans 13 amino acids.

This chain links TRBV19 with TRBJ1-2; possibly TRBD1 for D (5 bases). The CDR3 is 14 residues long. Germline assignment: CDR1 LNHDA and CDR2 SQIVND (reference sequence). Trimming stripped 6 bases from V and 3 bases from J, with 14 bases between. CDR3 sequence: CASRPPGLDYGYTF. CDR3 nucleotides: TGTGCCAGTAGGCCTCCGGGACTGGACTATGGCTACACCTTC.

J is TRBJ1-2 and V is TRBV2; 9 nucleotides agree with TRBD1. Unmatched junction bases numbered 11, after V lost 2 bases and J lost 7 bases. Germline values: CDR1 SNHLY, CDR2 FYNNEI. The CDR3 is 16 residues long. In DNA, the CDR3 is TGTGCCAGCAGTGAAAGGGACAGGGACGATCCACGTGGCTACACCTTC. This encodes CASSERDRDDPRGYTF.

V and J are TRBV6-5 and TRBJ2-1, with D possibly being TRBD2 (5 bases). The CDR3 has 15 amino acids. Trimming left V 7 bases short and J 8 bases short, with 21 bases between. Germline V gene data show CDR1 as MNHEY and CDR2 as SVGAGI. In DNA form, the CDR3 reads TGTGCCAGCACCCTGAGGCTAGCTGGAGTTGATGAGCAGTTCTTC. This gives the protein CASTLRLAGVDEQFF.

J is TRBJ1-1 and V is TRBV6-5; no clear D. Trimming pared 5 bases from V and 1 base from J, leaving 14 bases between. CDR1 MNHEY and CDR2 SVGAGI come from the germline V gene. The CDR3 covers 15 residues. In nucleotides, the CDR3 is TGTGCCAGCAGTCCACCCAGGAACCCGAACACTGAAGCTTTCTTT. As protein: CASSPPRNPNTEAFF.

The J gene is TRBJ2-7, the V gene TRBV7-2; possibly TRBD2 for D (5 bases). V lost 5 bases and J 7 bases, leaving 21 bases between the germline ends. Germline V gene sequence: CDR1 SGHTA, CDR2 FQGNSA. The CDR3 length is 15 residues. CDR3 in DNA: TGTGCCAGCAGCCCTACACCTCCCCGGGATGGAGAGCAGTACTTC. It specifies CASSPTPPRDGEQYF.

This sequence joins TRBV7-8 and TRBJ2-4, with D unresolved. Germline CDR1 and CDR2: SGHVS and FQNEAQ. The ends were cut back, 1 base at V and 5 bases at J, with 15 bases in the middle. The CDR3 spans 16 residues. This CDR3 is CASSLVAVFDENIQYF. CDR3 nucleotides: TGTGCCAGCAGCTTAGTGGCTGTCTTTGATGAAAACATTCAGTACTTC.

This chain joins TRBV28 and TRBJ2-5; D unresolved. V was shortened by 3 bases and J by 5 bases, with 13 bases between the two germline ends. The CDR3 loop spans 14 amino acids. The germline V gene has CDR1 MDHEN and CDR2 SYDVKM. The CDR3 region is CASSFAPGRETQYF. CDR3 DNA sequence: TGTGCCAGCAGTTTCGCCCCAGGCCGGGAGACCCAGTACTTC.

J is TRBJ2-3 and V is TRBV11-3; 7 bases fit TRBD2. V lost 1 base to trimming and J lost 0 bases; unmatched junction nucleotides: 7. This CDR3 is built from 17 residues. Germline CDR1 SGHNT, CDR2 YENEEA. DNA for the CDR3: TGTGCCAGCAGCTTAGGGGAGAGCGGGGAGAGCACAGATACGCAGTATTTT. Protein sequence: CASSLGESGESTDTQYF.

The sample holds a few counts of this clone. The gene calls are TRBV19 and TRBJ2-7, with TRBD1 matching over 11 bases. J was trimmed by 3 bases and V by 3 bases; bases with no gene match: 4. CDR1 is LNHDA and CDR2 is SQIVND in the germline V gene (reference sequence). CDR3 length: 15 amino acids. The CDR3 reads CASSITGTGGYEQYF. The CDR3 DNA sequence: TGTGCCAGTAGTATCACCGGGACAGGGGGCTACGAGCAGTACTTC.

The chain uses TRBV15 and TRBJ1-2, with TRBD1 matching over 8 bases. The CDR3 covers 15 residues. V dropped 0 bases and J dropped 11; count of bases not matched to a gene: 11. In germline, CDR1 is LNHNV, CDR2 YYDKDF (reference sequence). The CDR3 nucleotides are TGTGCCACCAGCAGAGATATTTCAGGGGGCGTACGGTACACCTTC. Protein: CATSRDISGGVRYTF.

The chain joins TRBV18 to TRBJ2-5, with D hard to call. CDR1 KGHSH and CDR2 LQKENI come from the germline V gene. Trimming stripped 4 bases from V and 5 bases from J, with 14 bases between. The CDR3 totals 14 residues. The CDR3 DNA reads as TGTGCCAGCTCACTATCCGGGTCCGCCGAGACCCAGTACTTC. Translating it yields CASSLSGSAETQYF. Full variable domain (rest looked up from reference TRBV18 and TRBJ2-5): NAGVMQNPRHLVRRRGQEARLRCSPMKGHSHVYWYRQLPEEGLKFMVYLQKENIIDESGMPKERFSAEFPKEGPSILRIQQVVRGDSAAYFCASSLSGSAETQYFGPGTRLLVL.

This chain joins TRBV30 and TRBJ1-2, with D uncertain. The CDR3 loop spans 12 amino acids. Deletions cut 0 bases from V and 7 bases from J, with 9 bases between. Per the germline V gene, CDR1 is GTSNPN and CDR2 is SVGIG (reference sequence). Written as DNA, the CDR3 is TGTGCCTGGAGTGTAGCTGTTACTGGCTACACCTTC. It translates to CAWSVAVTGYTF. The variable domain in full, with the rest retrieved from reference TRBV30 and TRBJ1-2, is SQTIHQWPATLVQPVGSPLSLECTVEGTSNPNLYWYRQAAGRGLQLLFYSVGIGQISSEVPQNLSASRPQDRQFILSSKKLLLSDSGFYLCAWSVAVTGYTFGSGTRLTVV.

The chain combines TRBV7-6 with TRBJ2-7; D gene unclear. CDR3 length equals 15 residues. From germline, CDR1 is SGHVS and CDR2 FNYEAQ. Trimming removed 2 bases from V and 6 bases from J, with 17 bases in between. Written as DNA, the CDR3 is TGTGCCAGCAGCTTAATGGGCCCATCCCCTCTCGAGCAGTACTTC. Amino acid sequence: CASSLMGPSPLEQYF.

The CDR3 nucleotides are TGTGCCTGGAGTGGGGGACACCTTTTAGACGAGCAGTACTTC. Residues: CAWSGGHLLDEQYF. The chain has TRBV30 and TRBJ2-7; D perhaps matches TRBD1 (6 bases). Germline V gives CDR1 GTSNPN, CDR2 SVGIG (reference sequence). The CDR3 totals 14 residues. Deletions cut 1 base from V and 5 bases from J, with 15 bases between.

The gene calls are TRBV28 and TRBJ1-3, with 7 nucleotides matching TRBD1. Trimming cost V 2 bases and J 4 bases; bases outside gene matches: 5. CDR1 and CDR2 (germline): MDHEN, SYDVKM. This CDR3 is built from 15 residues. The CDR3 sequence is CASSLGDSSGNTIYF. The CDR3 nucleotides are TGTGCCAGCAGTTTAGGGGACAGCTCCGGAAACACCATATATTTT.

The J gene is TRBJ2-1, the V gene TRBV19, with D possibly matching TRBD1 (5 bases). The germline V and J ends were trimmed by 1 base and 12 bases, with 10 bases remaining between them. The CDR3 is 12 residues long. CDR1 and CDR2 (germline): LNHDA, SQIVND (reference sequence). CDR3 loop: CASSIVADRQFF. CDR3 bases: TGTGCCAGTAGTATAGTGGCAGACAGGCAGTTCTTC.

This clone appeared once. The CDR3 DNA reads TGTGCCAGCGCCAGGGACATCCTACACAATGAGCAGTTCTTC. Translation gives CASARDILHNEQFF. The V and J genes are TRBV2 and TRBJ2-1; the D gene is possibly TRBD1 (6 bases). The CDR3 spans 14 residues. V lost 8 bases and J 5 bases, leaving 16 bases between the germline ends. Germline assignment: CDR1 SNHLY and CDR2 FYNNEI.

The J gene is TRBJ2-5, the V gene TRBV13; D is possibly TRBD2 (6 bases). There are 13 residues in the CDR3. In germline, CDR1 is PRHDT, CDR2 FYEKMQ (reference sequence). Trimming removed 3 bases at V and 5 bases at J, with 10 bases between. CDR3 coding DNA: TGTGCCAGCAGCTTGGATGGAGGGGAGACCCAGTACTTC. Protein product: CASSLDGGETQYF.

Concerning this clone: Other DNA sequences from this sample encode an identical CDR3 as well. The CDR3 DNA sequence: TGTGCCAGCAGTCAGATATACGAGCAGTACTTC. Its protein is CASSQIYEQYF. V gene TRBV11-2 combines with J gene TRBJ2-7, with D uncertain. The CDR3 has 11 residues. Trimming took off 6 bases at V and 4 bases at J, with 7 bases between the two ends. CDR1 SGHAT and CDR2 FQNNGV come from the germline V gene.

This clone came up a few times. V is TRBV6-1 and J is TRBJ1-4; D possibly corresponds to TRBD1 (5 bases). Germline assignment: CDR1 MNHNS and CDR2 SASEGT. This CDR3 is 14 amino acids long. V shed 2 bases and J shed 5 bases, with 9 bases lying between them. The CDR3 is CASSELQGNEKLFF. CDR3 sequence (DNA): TGTGCCAGCAGTGAATTGCAGGGAAATGAAAAACTGTTTTTT.

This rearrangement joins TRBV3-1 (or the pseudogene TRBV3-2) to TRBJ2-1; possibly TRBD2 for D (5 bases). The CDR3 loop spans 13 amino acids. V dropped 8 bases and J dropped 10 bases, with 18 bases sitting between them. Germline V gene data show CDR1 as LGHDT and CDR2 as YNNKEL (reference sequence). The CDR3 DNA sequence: TGTGCCAGCTCGGGGTGGGTCCATCGGGAGCAGTTCTTC. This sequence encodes CASSGWVHREQFF.

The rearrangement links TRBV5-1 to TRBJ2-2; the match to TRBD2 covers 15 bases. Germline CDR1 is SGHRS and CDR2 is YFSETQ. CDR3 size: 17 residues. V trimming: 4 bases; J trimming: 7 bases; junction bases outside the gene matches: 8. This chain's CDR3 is CASSAGTSGRMNGELFF. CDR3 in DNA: TGCGCCAGCAGCGCCGGGACTAGCGGGAGGATGAACGGGGAGCTGTTTTTT.

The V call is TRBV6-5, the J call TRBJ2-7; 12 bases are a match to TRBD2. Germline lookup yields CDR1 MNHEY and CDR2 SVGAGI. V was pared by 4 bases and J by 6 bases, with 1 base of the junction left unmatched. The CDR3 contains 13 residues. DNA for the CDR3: TGTGCCAGCAGTTCTAGCGGGAGGGCCGAGCAGTACTTC. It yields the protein CASSSSGRAEQYF.

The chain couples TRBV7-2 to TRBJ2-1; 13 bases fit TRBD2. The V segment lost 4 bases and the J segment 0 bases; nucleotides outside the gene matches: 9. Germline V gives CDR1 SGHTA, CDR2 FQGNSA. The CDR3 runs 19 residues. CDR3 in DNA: TGTGCCAGCAGCTCTGCTGGACTAGCGGGGGTTAGCTCCTACAATGAGCAGTTCTTC. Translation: CASSSAGLAGVSSYNEQFF. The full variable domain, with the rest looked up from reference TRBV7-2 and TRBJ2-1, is GAGVSQSPSNKVTEKGKDVELRCDPISGHTALYWYRQSLGQGLEFLIYFQGNSAPDKSGLPSDRFSAERTGGSVSTLTIQRTQQEDSAVYLCASSSAGLAGVSSYNEQFFGPGTRLTVL.

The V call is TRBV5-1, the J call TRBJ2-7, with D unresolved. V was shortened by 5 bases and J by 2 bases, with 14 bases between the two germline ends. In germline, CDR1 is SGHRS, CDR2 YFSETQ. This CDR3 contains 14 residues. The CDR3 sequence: CASRRELEPYEQYF. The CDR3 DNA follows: TGCGCCAGCAGGCGAGAGTTAGAGCCCTACGAGCAGTACTTC.

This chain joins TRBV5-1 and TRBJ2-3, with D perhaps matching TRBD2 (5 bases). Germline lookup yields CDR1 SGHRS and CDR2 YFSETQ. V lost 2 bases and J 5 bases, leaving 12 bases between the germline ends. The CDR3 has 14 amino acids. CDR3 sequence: CASSLEGLLDTQYF. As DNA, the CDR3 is TGCGCCAGCAGCTTAGAAGGACTTTTAGATACGCAGTATTTT. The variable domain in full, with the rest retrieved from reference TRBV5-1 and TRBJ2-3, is KAGVTQTPRYLIKTRGQQVTLSCSPISGHRSVSWYQQTPGQGLQFLFEYFSETQRNKGNFPGRFSGRQFSNSRSEMNVSTLELGDSALYLCASSLEGLLDTQYFGPGTRLTVL.

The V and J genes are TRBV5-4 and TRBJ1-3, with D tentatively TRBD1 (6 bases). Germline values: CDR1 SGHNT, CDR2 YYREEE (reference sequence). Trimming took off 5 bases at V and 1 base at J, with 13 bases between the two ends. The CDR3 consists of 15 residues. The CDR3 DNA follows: TGTGCCAGCAGTAACGGGGGGCAGTCTGGAAACACCATATATTTT. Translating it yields CASSNGGQSGNTIYF.